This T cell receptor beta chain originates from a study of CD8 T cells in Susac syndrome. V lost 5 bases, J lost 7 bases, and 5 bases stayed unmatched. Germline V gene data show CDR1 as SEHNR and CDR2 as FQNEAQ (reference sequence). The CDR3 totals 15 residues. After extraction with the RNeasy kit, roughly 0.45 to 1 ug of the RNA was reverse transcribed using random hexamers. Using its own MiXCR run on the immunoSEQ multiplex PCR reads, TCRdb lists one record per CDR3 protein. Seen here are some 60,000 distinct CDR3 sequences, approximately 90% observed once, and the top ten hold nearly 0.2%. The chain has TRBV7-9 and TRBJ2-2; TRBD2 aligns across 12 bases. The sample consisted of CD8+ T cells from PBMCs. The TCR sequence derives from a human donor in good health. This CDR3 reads CASSGRTSGVGELFF. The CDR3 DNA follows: TGTGCCAGCAGCGGCAGGACTAGCGGGGTCGGGGAGCTGTTTTTT.